A single T cell receptor (beta chain) is shown here with its context. The CDR3 length is 20 residues. The germline CDR1 and CDR2 sequences are ENHRY and SYGVKD. V was pared by 0 bases and J by 0 bases, with 21 bases between. The source of the sample is a study of T cells after somatic rescue of genetic block. Measured with immunoSEQ multiplex PCR; TCRdb has only the in-frame clones, and not every one. The table has more than 70,000 clones, around 89% seen once. The sequencing input was peripheral blood mononuclear cells (PBMCs). The TCR was taken from a woman aged 18-29 years. The chain couples TRBV10-3 to TRBJ1-5; TRBD1 might be the D (6 bases). This CDR3 reads CAISESFGQLRGYSNQPQHF. The CDR3 DNA reads TGTGCCATCAGTGAGTCGTTTGGACAGCTGAGGGGATATAGCAATCAGCCCCAGCATTTT.